Presented here are 15 T cell receptor beta chains from one specimen sequenced in a study of shared clonotypes between healthy human individuals. Using immunoSEQ multiplex PCR, the repertoire was profiled, and TCRdb retains in-frame clones only, with some absent. The data contain about 600,000 clones, around 76% of them seen just once; the ten biggest clones take up about 12%. Sequencing was carried out using PBMCs. The origin of the receptors is a woman aged 40 to 49 in good health. Some clones in this sample may be carry-over from other donors' samples.

The V gene is TRBV21-1, the J gene TRBJ2-5; TRBD1 was called by the table and not checked on the DNA. TRBV21-1 is shown as a pseudogene. This CDR3 is 17 amino acids long. CDR3 nucleotide sequence: TGTGCCAGCAGCAAAGTCCAACGACAGAGCTGTGGGGAGACCCAGTACTTC. It is translated as CASSKVQRQSCGETQYF.

The chain joins TRBV30 to TRBJ2-2; 12 positions agree with TRBD2. The junction had 8 bases not matched to a gene; V was cut back by 0 bases and J by 3 bases. Germline CDR1 and CDR2: GTSNPN and SVGIG (reference sequence). CDR3 length: 18 amino acids. The CDR3 nucleotides are TGTGCCTGGAGTGTAGGACTAGCGGGATGGGGGGACACCGGGGAGCTGTTTTTT. This encodes CAWSVGLAGWGDTGELFF. Full variable domain (outside the CDR3, taken from reference TRBV30 and TRBJ2-2): SQTIHQWPATLVQPVGSPLSLECTVEGTSNPNLYWYRQAAGRGLQLLFYSVGIGQISSEVPQNLSASRPQDRQFILSSKKLLLSDSGFYLCAWSVGLAGWGDTGELFFGEGSRLTVL.

V usage is TRBV5-8 and J usage is TRBJ2-7; weak D call: TRBD1 (6 bases). The CDR3 runs to 14 residues. Germline CDR1 is SGHTS and CDR2 is YDEGEE. The V and J ends lost 7 bases and 1 base respectively, with 15 bases between them. CDR3 bases: TGTGCCAGCCGCCGTAGAGGGGGTTCCTACGAGCAGTACTTC. Translation gives CASRRRGGSYEQYF.

Ten or more counts support this clone. At the DNA level, this CDR3 is encoded by other sequences in the same sample as well. The genes are TRBV7-3 and TRBJ2-1, with a weak D call TRBD2 (6 bases). The CDR3 is 12 amino acids. V was trimmed by 1 base and J by 10 bases, leaving 8 bases between them. The V gene's germline CDR1 is SGHTA and CDR2 FQGTGA. The CDR3 nucleotides are TGTGCCAGCAGCTTAAGAGGAGGGGAGCAGTTCTTC. Protein sequence: CASSLRGGEQFF.

The rearrangement joins TRBV2 to TRBJ2-5; possibly TRBD2 for D (7 bases). V shed 6 bases and J shed 5 bases, with 22 bases lying between them. The CDR3 consists of 16 residues. Per germline, CDR1 SNHLY and CDR2 FYNNEI. CDR3 bases: TGTGCCAGCAGCCGAAGGGGGGAGGGCCCCCGGGAGACCCAGTACTTC. It yields the protein CASSRRGEGPRETQYF.

J is TRBJ2-3 and V is TRBV2, with D unclear. V lost 2 bases to trimming and J lost 4 bases, with 10 bases between them. Per the germline V gene, CDR1 is SNHLY and CDR2 is FYNNEI. The CDR3 length is 14 residues. CDR3 sequence reads: CASSELGGADTQYF. The CDR3 coding sequence is TGTGCCAGCAGTGAACTCGGTGGAGCAGATACGCAGTATTTT.

Worth noting for this clone: A much larger clonotype is one base distant, so this may be a read error. The V and J genes are TRBV6-5 and TRBJ1-3, with TRBD1 as a possible D gene (5 bases). Trimming shortened V by 6 bases and J by 0 bases, and 9 bases separated the two germline ends. Germline V gives CDR1 MNHEY, CDR2 SVGAGI. This CDR3 has 14 residues. CDR3 nucleotide sequence: TGTGCCAGCAGATCCGACAGCTCTGGAAACACCATATATTTT. The encoded protein is CASRSDSSGNTIYF.

This sequence joins TRBV14 and TRBJ2-4; D unclear. The CDR3 is 15 residues long. CDR1 is SGHDN, CDR2 FVKESK, per germline. Between the trimmed V and J ends, which lost 7 bases and 0 bases, there was a span of 13 bases. CDR3 DNA sequence: TGTGCCAGCACCCCGGAAGCGCTAGCCAAAAACATTCAGTACTTC. Protein: CASTPEALAKNIQYF.

This chain uses TRBV4-1 with TRBJ1-4; D is unresolved. Germline CDR1 is MGHRA and CDR2 is YSYEKL. The CDR3 runs 15 residues. Between the trimmed V and J ends, which lost 0 bases and 7 bases, there was a span of 12 bases. The DNA of the CDR3 is TGCGCCAGCAGCCAAGATCTATTTGCCCGTGAAAAACTGTTTTTT. This encodes CASSQDLFAREKLFF.

Turning to this clone: A much larger clone lies one base from this, so it may be a read error. Here the CDR3 DNA reads TGCGCCAGCAGCAAAGGGGAGACCCAGTACTTC. Its protein is CASSKGETQYF. This chain connects TRBV5-1 to TRBJ2-5; D is undetermined. CDR1 is SGHRS and CDR2 is YFSETQ in the germline V gene. The ends were cut back, 4 bases at V and 5 bases at J, with 6 bases in the middle. The CDR3 loop spans 11 amino acids.

This rearrangement joins TRBV10-1 to TRBJ2-1; D call uncertain. Trimming took 0 bases from V and 9 from J, leaving 12 bases between them. The CDR3 sequence is 14 residues long. Germline assignment: CDR1 WNHNN and CDR2 SYGVQD (reference sequence). The CDR3 region is CASSESILRAEQFF. In nucleotides, the CDR3 is TGCGCCAGCAGTGAGTCGATTCTCCGGGCTGAGCAGTTCTTC.

J is TRBJ2-1 and V is TRBV9; tentatively, D is TRBD2 (6 bases). From germline, CDR1 is SGDLS and CDR2 YYNGEE. V gave up 0 bases and J gave up 6 bases, with 19 bases separating them. The CDR3 runs 17 residues. CDR3 region: CASSVDPPRGALNEQFF. The CDR3 bases are TGTGCCAGCAGCGTAGACCCTCCACGCGGGGCCCTCAATGAGCAGTTCTTC.

V and J are TRBV9 and TRBJ2-3; 10 bases match TRBD1. The ends lost 6 bases at V and 0 bases at J; junction bases unmatched: 1. CDR1 and CDR2 (germline): SGDLS, YYNGEE. The CDR3 loop spans 14 amino acids. The CDR3 nucleotides are TGTGCCAGCACGGGACAGGGGAGCACAGATACGCAGTATTTT. It translates to CASTGQGSTDTQYF.

This clone was detected only once. V is TRBV2 and J is TRBJ2-3; D might be TRBD1 (5 bases). The CDR3 length is 14 residues. The germline V gene has CDR1 SNHLY and CDR2 FYNNEI. The V and J ends lost 5 bases and 2 bases respectively, with 11 bases between them. The CDR3 nucleotides are TGTGCCAGCAGTATCGTGGGGCCCACAGATACGCAGTATTTT. Residues: CASSIVGPTDTQYF. Full variable domain (rest looked up from reference TRBV2 and TRBJ2-3): EPEVTQTPSHQVTQMGQEVILRCVPISNHLYFYWYRQILGQKVEFLVSFYNNEISEKSEIFDDQFSVERPDGSNFTLKIRSTKLEDSAMYFCASSIVGPTDTQYFGPGTRLTVL.

This clone showed up just a few times. The chain joins TRBV19 to TRBJ1-5; 7 bases match TRBD1. Germline V gives CDR1 LNHDA, CDR2 SQIVND (reference sequence). The CDR3 sequence is 17 residues long. V trimming: 2 bases; J trimming: 2 bases; junction bases outside the gene matches: 9. DNA of the CDR3: TGTGCCAGTAGTATAAGACAGGGTGGAGACGGCAATCAGCCCCAGCATTTT. This codes for CASSIRQGGDGNQPQHF.